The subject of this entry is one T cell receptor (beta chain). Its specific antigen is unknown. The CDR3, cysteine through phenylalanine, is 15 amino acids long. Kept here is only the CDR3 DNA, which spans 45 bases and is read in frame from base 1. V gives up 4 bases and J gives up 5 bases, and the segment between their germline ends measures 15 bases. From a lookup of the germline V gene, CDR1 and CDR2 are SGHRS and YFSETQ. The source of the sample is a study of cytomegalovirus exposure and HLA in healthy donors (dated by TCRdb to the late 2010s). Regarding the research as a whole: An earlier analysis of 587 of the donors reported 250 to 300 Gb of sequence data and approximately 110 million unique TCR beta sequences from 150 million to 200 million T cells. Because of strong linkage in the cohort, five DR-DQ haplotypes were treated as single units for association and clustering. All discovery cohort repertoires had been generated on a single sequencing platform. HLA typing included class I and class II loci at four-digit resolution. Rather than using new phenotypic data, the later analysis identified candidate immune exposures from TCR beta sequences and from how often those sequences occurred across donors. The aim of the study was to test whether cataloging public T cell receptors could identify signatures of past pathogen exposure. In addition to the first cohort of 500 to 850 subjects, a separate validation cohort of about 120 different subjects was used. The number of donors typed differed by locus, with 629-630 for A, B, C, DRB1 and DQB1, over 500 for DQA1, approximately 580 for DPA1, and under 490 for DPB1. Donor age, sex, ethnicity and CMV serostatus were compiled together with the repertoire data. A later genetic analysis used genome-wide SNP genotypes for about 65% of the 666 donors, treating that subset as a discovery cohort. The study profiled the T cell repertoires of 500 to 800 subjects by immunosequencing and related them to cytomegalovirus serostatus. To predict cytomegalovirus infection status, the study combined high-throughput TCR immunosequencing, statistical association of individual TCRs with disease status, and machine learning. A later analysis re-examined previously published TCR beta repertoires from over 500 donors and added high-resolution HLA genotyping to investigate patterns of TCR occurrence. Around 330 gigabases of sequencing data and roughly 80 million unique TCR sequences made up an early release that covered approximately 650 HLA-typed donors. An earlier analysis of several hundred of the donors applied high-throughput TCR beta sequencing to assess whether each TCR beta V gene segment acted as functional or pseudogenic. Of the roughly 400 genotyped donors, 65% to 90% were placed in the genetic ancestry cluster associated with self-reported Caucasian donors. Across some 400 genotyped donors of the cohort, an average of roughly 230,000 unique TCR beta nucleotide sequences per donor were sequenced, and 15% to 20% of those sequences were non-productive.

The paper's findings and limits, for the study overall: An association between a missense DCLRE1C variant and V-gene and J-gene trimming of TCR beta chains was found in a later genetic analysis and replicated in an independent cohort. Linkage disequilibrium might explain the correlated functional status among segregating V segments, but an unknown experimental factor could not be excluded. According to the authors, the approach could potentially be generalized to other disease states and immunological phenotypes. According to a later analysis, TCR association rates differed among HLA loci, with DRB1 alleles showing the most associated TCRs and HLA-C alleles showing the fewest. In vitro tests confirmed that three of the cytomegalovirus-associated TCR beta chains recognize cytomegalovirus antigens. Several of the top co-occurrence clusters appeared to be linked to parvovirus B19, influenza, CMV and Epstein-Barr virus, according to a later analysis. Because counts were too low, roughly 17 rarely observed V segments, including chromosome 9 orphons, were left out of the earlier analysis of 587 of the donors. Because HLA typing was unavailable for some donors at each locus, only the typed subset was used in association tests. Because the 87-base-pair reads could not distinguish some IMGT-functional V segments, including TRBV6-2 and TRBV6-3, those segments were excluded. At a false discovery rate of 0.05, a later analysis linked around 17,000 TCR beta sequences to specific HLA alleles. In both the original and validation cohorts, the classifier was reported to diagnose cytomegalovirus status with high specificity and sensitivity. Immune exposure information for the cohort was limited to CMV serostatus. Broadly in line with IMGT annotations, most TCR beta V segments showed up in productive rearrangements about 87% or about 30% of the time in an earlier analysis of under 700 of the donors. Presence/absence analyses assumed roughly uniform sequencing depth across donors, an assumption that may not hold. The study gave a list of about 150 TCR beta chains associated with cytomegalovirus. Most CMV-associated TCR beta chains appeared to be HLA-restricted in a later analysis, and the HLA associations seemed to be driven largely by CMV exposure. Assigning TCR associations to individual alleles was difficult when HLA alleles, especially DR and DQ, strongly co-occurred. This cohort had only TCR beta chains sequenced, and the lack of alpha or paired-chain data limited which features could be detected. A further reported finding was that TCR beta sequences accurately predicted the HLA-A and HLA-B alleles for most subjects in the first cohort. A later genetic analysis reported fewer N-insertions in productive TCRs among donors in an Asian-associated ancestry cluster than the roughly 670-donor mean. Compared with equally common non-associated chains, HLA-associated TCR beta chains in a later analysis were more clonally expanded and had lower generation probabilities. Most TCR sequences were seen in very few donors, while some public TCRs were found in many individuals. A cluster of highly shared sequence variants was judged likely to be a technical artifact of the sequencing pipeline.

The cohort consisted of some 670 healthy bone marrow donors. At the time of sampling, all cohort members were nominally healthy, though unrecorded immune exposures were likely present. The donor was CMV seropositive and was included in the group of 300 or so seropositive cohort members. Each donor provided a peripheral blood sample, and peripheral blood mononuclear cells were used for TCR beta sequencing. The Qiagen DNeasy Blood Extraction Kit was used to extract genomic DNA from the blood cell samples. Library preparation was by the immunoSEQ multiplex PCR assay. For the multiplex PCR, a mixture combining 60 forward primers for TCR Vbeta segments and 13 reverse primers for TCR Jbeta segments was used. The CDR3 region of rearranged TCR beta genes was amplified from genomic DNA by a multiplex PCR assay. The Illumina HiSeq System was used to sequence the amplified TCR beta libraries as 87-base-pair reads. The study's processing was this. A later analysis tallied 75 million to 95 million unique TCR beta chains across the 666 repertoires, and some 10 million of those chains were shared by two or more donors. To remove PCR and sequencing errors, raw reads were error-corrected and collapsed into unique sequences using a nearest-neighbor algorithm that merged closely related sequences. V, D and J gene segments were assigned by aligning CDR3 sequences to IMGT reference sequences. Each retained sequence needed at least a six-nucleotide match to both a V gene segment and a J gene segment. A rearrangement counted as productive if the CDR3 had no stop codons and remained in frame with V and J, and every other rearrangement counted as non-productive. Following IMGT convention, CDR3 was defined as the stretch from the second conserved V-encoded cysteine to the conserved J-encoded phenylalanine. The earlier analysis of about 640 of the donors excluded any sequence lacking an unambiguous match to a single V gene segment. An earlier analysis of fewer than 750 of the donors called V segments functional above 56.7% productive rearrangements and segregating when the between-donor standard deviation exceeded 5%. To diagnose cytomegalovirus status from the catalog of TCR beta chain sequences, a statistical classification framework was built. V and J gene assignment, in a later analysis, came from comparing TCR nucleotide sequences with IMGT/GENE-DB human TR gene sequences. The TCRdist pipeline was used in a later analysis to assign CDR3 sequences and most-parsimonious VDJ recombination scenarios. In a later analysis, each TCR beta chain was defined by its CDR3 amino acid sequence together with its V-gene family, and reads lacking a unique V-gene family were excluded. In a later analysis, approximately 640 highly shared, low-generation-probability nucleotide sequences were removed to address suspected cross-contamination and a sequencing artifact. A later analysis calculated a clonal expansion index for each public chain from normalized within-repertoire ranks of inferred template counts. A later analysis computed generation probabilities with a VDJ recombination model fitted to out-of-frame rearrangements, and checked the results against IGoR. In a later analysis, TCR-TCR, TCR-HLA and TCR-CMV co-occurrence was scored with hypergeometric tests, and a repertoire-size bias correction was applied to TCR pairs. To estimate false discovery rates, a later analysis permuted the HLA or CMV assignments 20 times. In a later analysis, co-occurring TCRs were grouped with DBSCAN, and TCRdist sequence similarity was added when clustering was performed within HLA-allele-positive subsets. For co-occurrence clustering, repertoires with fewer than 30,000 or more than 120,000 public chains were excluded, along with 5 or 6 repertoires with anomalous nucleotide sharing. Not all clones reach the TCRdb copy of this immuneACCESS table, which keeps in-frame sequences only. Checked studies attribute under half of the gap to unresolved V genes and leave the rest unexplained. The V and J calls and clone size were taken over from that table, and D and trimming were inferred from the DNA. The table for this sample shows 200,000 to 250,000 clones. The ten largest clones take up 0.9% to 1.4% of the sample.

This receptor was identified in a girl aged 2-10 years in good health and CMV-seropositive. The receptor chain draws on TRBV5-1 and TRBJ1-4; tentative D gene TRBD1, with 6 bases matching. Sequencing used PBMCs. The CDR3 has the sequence CASSADSRENEKLFF. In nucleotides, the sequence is TGCGCCAGCAGCGCGGACAGCCGAGAAAATGAAAAACTGTTTTTT.